This T cell receptor (beta chain) derives from a study of blood T cell repertoires in COVID-19. Background on the study: The analysed material was cDNA or gDNA that came from T cells, B-cell-depleted T cells, or PBMCs.

Seattle researchers signed up patients amid active infection and tracked them longitudinally. Assay used: immunoSEQ multiplex PCR; TCRdb lists only in-frame clones, some missing. In the table there are about 180,000 clones, around 85% of which are singletons. There are 15 residues in the CDR3. Unmatched junction bases numbered 7, after V lost 5 bases and J lost 9 bases. Germline V gene sequence: CDR1 LNHDA, CDR2 SQIVND (reference sequence). This rearrangement joins TRBV19 to TRBJ2-1; 13 nucleotides line up with TRBD2. Material for sequencing was peripheral blood. The sequence was collected from a person between 65 and 79 years old with COVID-19, enrolled during active disease. In nucleotides, the CDR3 is TGTGCCAGTAGTCAGACTAGCGGGGGGCCCCTTGAGCAGTTCTTC. This sequence encodes CASSQTSGGPLEQFF.